This T cell receptor (beta chain) was obtained from a study of beta chain features in type 1 diabetes. Overall study context: Cell yields, gender and age were comparable in patients and healthy donors. Study-level points and caveats: There were fewer insertions and more deletions at the VDJ junctions of type 1 diabetes patients. Moderate yet significant TCRB CDR3 shortening was seen in Type 1 diabetes patients in all four CD4+ subsets.

Expressed TCRB transcripts were sequenced because the isolated RNA had all been reverse transcribed beforehand. About 3.7 million reads on average were seen across naive, central memory and regulatory T cell samples. Some clones are missing from TCRdb's copy, which holds only in-frame ones; the method was immunoSEQ multiplex PCR. The sample contains 310,000 or so clones, roughly a tenth of which appear only once. Germline CDR1 SGHVS, CDR2 FQNEAQ. CDR3 length: 13 amino acids. The ends were cut back, 1 base at V and 1 base at J, with 1 base in the middle. This clone appeared many times. Its antigen is as yet unknown.

The sequence came from a man aged 25 to 45 with type 1 diabetes. The V call is TRBV7-8, the J call TRBJ2-2; no reliable D call. Sequencing used central memory CD4+ T cells from blood. The CDR3 bases are TGTGCCAGCAGCTTAGAGAACACCGGGGAGCTGTTTTTT. Amino acid sequence: CASSLENTGELFF.